Listed below are T cell receptor beta chains from one sample, sequenced in a study of blood T cell repertoires in COVID-19. This table comes from immunoSEQ multiplex PCR, and its TCRdb copy is limited to in-frame clones, with some not included. The repertoire holds about 400,000 clones, roughly 86% seen once, with approximately 2.1% in the top ten. The sequencing input was PBMCs or T cells enriched from blood (not recorded which). The receptors shown here come from a middle-aged woman with acute COVID-19. Each CDR3 is given with its conserved first and last residue. The order of the fields is D gene, V gene, J gene, clone size, CDR3 DNA, CDR3 protein. D genes are given only for firm matches. Some rows mark clone size as missing; the rest say once, few, many or name a class of expanded clone.

d_gene: .; v_gene: TRBV6-1; j_gene: TRBJ1-5; abundance: .; CDR3nt: TGTGCCAGCAGTGAATATGCGGGCTCGGGGAATCAGCCCCAGCATTTT; CDR3aa: CASSEYAGSGNQPQHF
d_gene: TRBD2; v_gene: TRBV25-1; j_gene: TRBJ2-1; abundance: .; CDR3nt: TGTGCCAGCAGTGAGCGAGCTAGCGGGGGGCCTGGCAATGAGCAGTTCTTC; CDR3aa: CASSERASGGPGNEQFF
d_gene: .; v_gene: TRBV20-1; j_gene: TRBJ1-1; abundance: .; CDR3nt: TGCAGTGCTAGTCAGGGAGGGTTTGGAACTTTCTTT; CDR3aa: CSASQGGFGTFF
d_gene: .; v_gene: TRBV11-3; j_gene: TRBJ2-3; abundance: .; CDR3nt: .; CDR3aa: CASSLFGGGAEYF
d_gene: .; v_gene: TRBV18; j_gene: TRBJ1-6; abundance: few; CDR3nt: TGTGCCAGCTCACCAAGGTCGGGGATGGATTCACCCCTCCACTTT; CDR3aa: CASSPRSGMDSPLHF
d_gene: .; v_gene: TRBV11-3; j_gene: TRBJ2-6; abundance: .; CDR3nt: TGTGCCAGCAGCCCCGGCGGTGGGGCCAACGTCCTGACTTTC; CDR3aa: CASSPGGGANVLTF
d_gene: .; v_gene: TRBV30; j_gene: TRBJ1-2; abundance: few; CDR3nt: TGTGCCTGGAGTAGGAGTCGGGTCCCCTCGGGGTATGGCTACACCTTC; CDR3aa: CAWSRSRVPSGYGYTF
d_gene: .; v_gene: TRBV6-5; j_gene: TRBJ2-2; abundance: .; CDR3nt: TGTGCCAGCAGTTACGGTGCGGCTCGGGGCACCGGGGAGCTGTTTTTT; CDR3aa: CASSYGAARGTGELFF
d_gene: .; v_gene: TRBV29-1; j_gene: TRBJ1-2; abundance: .; CDR3nt: TGCAGCGCCCTCACGGCGGGGGAGGGCTACACCTTC; CDR3aa: CSALTAGEGYTF
d_gene: .; v_gene: TRBV9; j_gene: TRBJ1-2; abundance: .; CDR3nt: TGTGCCAGCAGCGCCACTCACGGGAAGGGGGACAAACACTATGGCTACACCTTC; CDR3aa: CASSATHGKGDKHYGYTF
d_gene: TRBD1; v_gene: TRBV2; j_gene: TRBJ1-2; abundance: .; CDR3nt: TGTGCCAGCAGTGGACAGGGGACCCCCTATGGCTACACCTTC; CDR3aa: CASSGQGTPYGYTF
d_gene: .; v_gene: TRBV6-5; j_gene: TRBJ1-1; abundance: once; CDR3nt: TGTGCCAGCAGTATCCTGGGAGCCCAAGAAGCTTTCTTT; CDR3aa: CASSILGAQEAFF
d_gene: .; v_gene: TRBV24-1; j_gene: TRBJ1-3; abundance: .; CDR3nt: TGTGCCACCAGTGATCACGGGAGGGGTGGTGGAAACACCATATATTTT; CDR3aa: CATSDHGRGGGNTIYF
d_gene: .; v_gene: TRBV18; j_gene: TRBJ1-5; abundance: .; CDR3nt: TGTGCCAGCTCCATGACGCGGGTTAGCAATCAGCCCCAGCATTTT; CDR3aa: CASSMTRVSNQPQHF
d_gene: .; v_gene: TRBV2; j_gene: TRBJ1-6; abundance: .; CDR3nt: TGTGCCAGCAGTGCAACAGGGCCATCTTCACCCCTCCACTTT; CDR3aa: CASSATGPSSPLHF
d_gene: TRBD2; v_gene: TRBV4-1; j_gene: TRBJ2-7; abundance: .; CDR3nt: TGCGCCAGCAGCCAAGTTGGGCTAGCGGTGAACTACGAGCAGTACTTC; CDR3aa: CASSQVGLAVNYEQYF
d_gene: TRBD1; v_gene: TRBV5-4; j_gene: TRBJ1-2; abundance: .; CDR3nt: TGTGCCAGCAGCTTCGGGACAGCTAACTATGGCTACACCTTC; CDR3aa: CASSFGTANYGYTF
d_gene: .; v_gene: TRBV9; j_gene: TRBJ1-1; abundance: few; CDR3nt: TGTGCCAGCAGCGCTCATCAGGGGAACACTGAAGCTTTCTTT; CDR3aa: CASSAHQGNTEAFF
d_gene: .; v_gene: TRBV4-1; j_gene: TRBJ2-7; abundance: .; CDR3nt: TGCGCCAGCAGCCAACCTCCGGGACAACACTCCTACGAGCAGTACTTC; CDR3aa: CASSQPPGQHSYEQYF
d_gene: TRBD2; v_gene: TRBV5-4; j_gene: TRBJ2-1; abundance: few; CDR3nt: TGTGCCAGCAGCCCAGAGCGGGGGGCGCTCAATGAGCAGTTCTTC; CDR3aa: CASSPERGALNEQFF
d_gene: .; v_gene: TRBV27; j_gene: TRBJ1-6; abundance: .; CDR3nt: TGTGCCACCTGCCCCGACAGGTCCGGAGGTACTGGGGATTCACCCCTCCACTTT; CDR3aa: CATCPDRSGGTGDSPLHF
d_gene: .; v_gene: TRBV27; j_gene: TRBJ1-2; abundance: .; CDR3nt: TGTGCCAGCAGTTTCGGAGGGCCAGCTAACTATGGCTACACCTTC; CDR3aa: CASSFGGPANYGYTF
d_gene: TRBD1; v_gene: TRBV6-5; j_gene: TRBJ1-2; abundance: .; CDR3nt: TGTGCCAGCACCCTAAGAGGGGGCGGTGGCTACACCTTC; CDR3aa: CASTLRGGGGYTF
d_gene: TRBD1; v_gene: TRBV11-2; j_gene: TRBJ2-7; abundance: .; CDR3nt: TGTGCCAGCAGCTCCATTCGGGATTGGGGACAGGGGTTTTACGAGCAGTACTTC; CDR3aa: CASSSIRDWGQGFYEQYF
d_gene: .; v_gene: TRBV5-1; j_gene: TRBJ2-7; abundance: .; CDR3nt: TGCGCCAGCAGCCCCGCGGGGGCGTACGAGCAGTACTTC; CDR3aa: CASSPAGAYEQYF
d_gene: TRBD2; v_gene: TRBV27; j_gene: TRBJ2-7; abundance: .; CDR3nt: TGTGCCAGCAGTGCAAGCGGGGACGAGCAGTACTTC; CDR3aa: CASSASGDEQYF
d_gene: TRBD1; v_gene: TRBV30; j_gene: TRBJ1-6; abundance: .; CDR3nt: TGTGCCTGGGGACAGGGTTCACCCCTCCACTTT; CDR3aa: CAWGQGSPLHF
d_gene: .; v_gene: TRBV12-3/TRBV12-4; j_gene: TRBJ2-1; abundance: .; CDR3nt: TGTGCCAGCAGTCTCACTAGCAATGAGCAGTTCTTC; CDR3aa: CASSLTSNEQFF
d_gene: .; v_gene: TRBV9; j_gene: TRBJ2-1; abundance: .; CDR3nt: TGTGCCAGCAGCGCCCCAGGGTACAATGAGCAGTTCTTC; CDR3aa: CASSAPGYNEQFF
d_gene: .; v_gene: TRBV2; j_gene: TRBJ1-2; abundance: .; CDR3nt: TGTGCCAGCAGTCTGGACAACAACTATGGCTACACCTTC; CDR3aa: CASSLDNNYGYTF
d_gene: TRBD2; v_gene: TRBV5-6; j_gene: TRBJ2-3; abundance: .; CDR3nt: TGTGCCAGCAGCTTGGGACTAGCGGGGGGAACAGATACGCAGTATTTT; CDR3aa: CASSLGLAGGTDTQYF
d_gene: .; v_gene: TRBV5-6; j_gene: TRBJ2-7; abundance: .; CDR3nt: TGTGCCAGCAGCTTTGGCCTCTACGAGCAGTACTTC; CDR3aa: CASSFGLYEQYF
d_gene: TRBD2; v_gene: TRBV28; j_gene: TRBJ2-3; abundance: .; CDR3nt: TGTGCCAGCGGATCACTAGCGGGGGGGCGGTGGGATACGCAGTATTTT; CDR3aa: CASGSLAGGRWDTQYF
d_gene: .; v_gene: TRBV18; j_gene: TRBJ2-5; abundance: .; CDR3nt: TGTGCCAGCTCGCCTCGCTCAGCGGGTCCTCAAGAGACCCAGTACTTC; CDR3aa: CASSPRSAGPQETQYF
d_gene: .; v_gene: TRBV24-1; j_gene: TRBJ2-2; abundance: .; CDR3nt: TGTGCCACCAGTGACCCCACAGCCACCGGGGAGCTGTTTTTT; CDR3aa: CATSDPTATGELFF
d_gene: TRBD2; v_gene: TRBV12-3/TRBV12-4; j_gene: TRBJ2-5; abundance: .; CDR3nt: TGTGCCAGCAGTACAAGCGGGGGAGAGACCCAGTACTTC; CDR3aa: CASSTSGGETQYF
d_gene: .; v_gene: TRBV5-4; j_gene: TRBJ2-1; abundance: .; CDR3nt: TGTGCCAGCAGCTTGGAGGGGGGGGCCTACAATGAGCAGTTCTTC; CDR3aa: CASSLEGGAYNEQFF
d_gene: .; v_gene: TRBV12-5; j_gene: TRBJ1-3; abundance: .; CDR3nt: TGTGCTAGTGGTTTGGTTCTGCCGGCTGGAAACACCATATATTTT; CDR3aa: CASGLVLPAGNTIYF
d_gene: TRBD1; v_gene: TRBV29-1; j_gene: TRBJ2-7; abundance: .; CDR3nt: TGCAGCGTTGGGGGGACAGCATCCTACGAGCAGTACTTC; CDR3aa: CSVGGTASYEQYF
d_gene: TRBD2; v_gene: TRBV9; j_gene: TRBJ2-5; abundance: .; CDR3nt: TGTGCCAGCAGCCCCGGGGGGGATCAAGAGACCCAGTACTTC; CDR3aa: CASSPGGDQETQYF
d_gene: .; v_gene: TRBV6-5; j_gene: TRBJ1-2; abundance: .; CDR3nt: TGTGCCAGCTTACTGACAGCCAACTATGGCTACACCTTC; CDR3aa: CASLLTANYGYTF
d_gene: TRBD1; v_gene: TRBV27; j_gene: TRBJ1-2; abundance: .; CDR3nt: TGTGCCAGCATTTACCCCGGGACAGGGGGCTCTGGCTACACCTTC; CDR3aa: CASIYPGTGGSGYTF